This T cell receptor beta chain was documented in a study of identical twins. Germline V CDR1 and CDR2: MNHEY, SMNVEV (reference sequence). Losses at the gene ends were 5 bases for V and 1 base for J; bases not matched to a gene: 18. This CDR3 has 21 residues. The cDNA had a unique molecular identifier and a template-switch universal primer site. One entry per CDR3 protein, called by TCRdb with MiXCR from the 5' RACE reads. Of 450,000 or so distinct CDR3 sequences listed, 24% are singletons. The data were also submitted as part of a second study, on T cells expressing NK-cell markers. That source adds: All TCR beta repertoires analysed originated from sorted CD3+CD56+NKG2C+, CD3+CD56+NKG2C- and CD3+CD56-NKG2C+ T cells. Whether expanded NKG2C+ T cell clones recognized HCMV stayed uncertain.

Sequenced material: CD4+ T cells sorted from blood. This TCR came from a woman between 18 and 30 years old in good health. The V call is TRBV27, the J call TRBJ2-6; 9 bases align to TRBD1. CDR3 region: CASSPRGTGRTLASGANVLTF. DNA for the CDR3: TGTGCCAGCAGTCCTAGGGGGACAGGGAGAACTCTGGCATCTGGGGCCAACGTCCTGACTTTC. The whole variable domain, filled in from reference TRBV27 and TRBJ2-6, reads EAQVTQNPRYLITVTGKKLTVTCSQNMNHEYMSWYRQDPGLGLRQIYYSMNVEVTDKGDVPEGYKVSRKEKRNFPLILESPSPNQTSLYFCASSPRGTGRTLASGANVLTFGAGSRLTVL.